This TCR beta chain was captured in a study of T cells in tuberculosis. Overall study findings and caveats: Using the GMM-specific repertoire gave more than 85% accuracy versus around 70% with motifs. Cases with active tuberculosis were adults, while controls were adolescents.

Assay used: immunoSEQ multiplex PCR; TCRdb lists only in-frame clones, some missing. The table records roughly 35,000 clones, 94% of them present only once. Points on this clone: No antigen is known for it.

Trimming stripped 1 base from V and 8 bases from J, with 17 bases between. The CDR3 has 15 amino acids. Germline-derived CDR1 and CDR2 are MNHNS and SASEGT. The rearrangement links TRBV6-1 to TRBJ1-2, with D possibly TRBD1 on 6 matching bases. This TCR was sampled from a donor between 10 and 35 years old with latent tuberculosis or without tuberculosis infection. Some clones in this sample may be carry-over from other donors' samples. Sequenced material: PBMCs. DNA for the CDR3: TGTGCCAGCAGTGAAGTAGCAGGGGATAATCAAGGCTACACCTTC. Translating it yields CASSEVAGDNQGYTF.